This T cell receptor (beta chain) was sequenced in a study of Graves' ophthalmopathy and Graves' hyperthyroidism. This clonotype was recorded at least ten times. Germline values: CDR1 SEHNR, CDR2 FQNEAQ (reference sequence). CDR3 size: 13 residues. V was pared by 8 bases and J by 5 bases, with 12 bases between. Amplified TCR beta CDR3 regions were obtained using RNA transcripts as template. HTBI primers were employed in first-round RT-PCR, then a second-round multiplex PCR followed. TCRdb re-called the multiplex PCR reads with MiXCR, one entry per CDR3 protein. The top ten clones hold under 3% of a sample with roughly 420,000 distinct CDR3 sequences, roughly 21% of them seen once.

The rearrangement joins TRBV7-9 to TRBJ2-2; D not certain. Input material: peripheral blood. The sequence was obtained from a woman younger than 30 with stable Graves' hyperthyroidism. CDR3 DNA sequence: TGTGCCAGCCAAAAGTCCAGTACCGGGGAGCTGTTTTTT. As protein: CASQKSSTGELFF.